This is a list of T cell receptor beta chains from one sample in a study of T cells after yellow fever vaccination. MiXCR was run by TCRdb on the 5' RACE reads, yielding one entry per CDR3 protein. This sample has 100,000 to 150,000 distinct CDR3 sequences, with 7.4% found just once. Specimen: CD4+ T cells sorted from PBMCs, collected 10 to 11 days after the first yellow fever vaccination. All receptors come from a man younger than 35 who received the YFV17D yellow fever vaccine. Each CDR3 is given with its conserved first and last residue. A D gene is named only where the DNA matches it firmly. Clone size appears in some rows only: once, few, many, or a class for an expanded clone.

cdr3_aa	cdr3_nt	j_call	v_call	d_call	clone_size
CASSYWALQETQYF	TGTGCCAGCAGCTACTGGGCTTTACAAGAGACCCAGTACTTC	TRBJ2-5	TRBV7-9	.	many
CASSTVRGSNEKLFF	TGTGCCAGCAGCACCGTCAGGGGTTCTAATGAAAAACTGTTTTTT	TRBJ1-4	TRBV7-6	.	.
CASSDPKIYEQYF	TGTGCCAGCAGTGACCCCAAGATATACGAGCAGTACTTC	TRBJ2-7	TRBV6-1	.	.
CSARDSADQETQYF	TGCAGTGCTAGAGATTCAGCGGACCAAGAGACCCAGTACTTC	TRBJ2-5	TRBV20-1	.	few
CSVRQGGTIYF	TGCAGCGTCCGACAGGGGGGCACCATATATTTT	TRBJ1-3	TRBV29-1	TRBD1	many
CASSGSGTAWGEQYF	TGTGCCAGCAGTGGATCGGGGACGGCTTGGGGGGAGCAGTACTTC	TRBJ2-7	TRBV2	.	many
CASSHPLETQYF	TGTGCCAGCTCACACCCCCTAGAGACCCAGTACTTC	TRBJ2-5	TRBV18	.	many
CSGGELNYGYTF	TGCAGCGGAGGGGAATTAAACTATGGCTACACCTTC	TRBJ1-2	TRBV29-1	.	many
CATSDHKGNTIYF	TGTGCCACCAGTGACCACAAGGGAAACACCATATATTTT	TRBJ1-3	TRBV24-1	.	many
CATRSGGFSYNEQFF	TGTGCCACCAGAAGCGGGGGATTCTCCTACAATGAGCAGTTCTTC	TRBJ2-1	TRBV24-1	TRBD2	many
CASSRATGNTDTQYF	TGTGCCAGCAGCAGGGCAACGGGTAACACAGATACGCAGTATTTT	TRBJ2-3	TRBV7-6	.	many
CATLISGGVQETQYF	TGTGCCACTCTCATTAGCGGGGGGGTTCAAGAGACCCAGTACTTC	TRBJ2-5	TRBV7-2	TRBD2	many
CASSPRQGLGEKLFF	TGTGCCAGCAGTCCGCGACAGGGTTTGGGGGAAAAACTGTTTTTT	TRBJ1-4	TRBV28	TRBD1	many
CASSTGIINSPLHF	TGTGCCAGCAGTACCGGGATTATTAATTCACCCCTCCACTTT	TRBJ1-6	TRBV12-3/TRBV12-4	.	many
CASSPPGAVTGELFF	TGTGCCAGCAGCCCACCAGGGGCGGTCACCGGGGAGCTGTTTTTT	TRBJ2-2	TRBV5-4	.	many
CASSSWGGYGYTF	TGTGCCAGCAGCTCGTGGGGTGGCTATGGCTACACCTTC	TRBJ1-2	TRBV5-5	.	few
CASGPGLQETQYF	TGTGCCAGCGGCCCGGGGCTACAAGAGACCCAGTACTTC	TRBJ2-5	TRBV5-5	.	.
CASSTGTAIGETQYF	TGTGCCAGCTCAACCGGGACGGCAATCGGAGAGACCCAGTACTTC	TRBJ2-5	TRBV18	.	many
CASTGTGSAEQYF	TGTGCCAGTACCGGGACAGGGTCAGCCGAGCAGTACTTC	TRBJ2-7	TRBV10-3	TRBD1	many
CASSRDSSYEQYF	TGTGCCAGCAGCCGGGACAGCTCCTACGAGCAGTACTTC	TRBJ2-7	TRBV9	TRBD1	many
CAWSKLVKDTGELFF	TGTGCCTGGAGTAAGCTGGTGAAAGACACCGGGGAGCTGTTTTTT	TRBJ2-2	TRBV30	.	many
CASSVDFGVGEQYF	TGTGCCAGCAGCGTTGACTTCGGTGTAGGCGAGCAGTACTTC	TRBJ2-7	TRBV9	.	few
CASSLGQGSTEAFF	TGTGCCAGCAGCTTGGGACAGGGAAGCACTGAAGCTTTCTTT	TRBJ1-1	TRBV7-9	TRBD1	many
CASSLWGDYEQYF	TGCGCCAGCAGCTTGTGGGGGGACTACGAGCAGTACTTC	TRBJ2-7	TRBV5-1	.	many
CASSLSASGAGTDTQYF	TGTGCCAGCAGCTTATCGGCTAGCGGGGCCGGCACAGATACGCAGTATTTT	TRBJ2-3	TRBV7-2	TRBD2	many
CASSTLASDTQYF	TGTGCCAGCAGTACACTAGCTTCAGATACGCAGTATTTT	TRBJ2-3	TRBV6-5	.	many
CASSAYYGYTF	TGTGCCAGCAGCGCCTACTATGGCTACACCTTC	TRBJ1-2	TRBV7-9	.	many
CASSSENTIYF	TGTGCCAGCTCTTCCGAGAACACCATATATTTT	TRBJ1-3	TRBV18	.	many
CSASRGPNEQYF	TGCAGTGCTAGTAGGGGTCCAAACGAGCAGTACTTC	TRBJ2-7	TRBV20-1	.	many